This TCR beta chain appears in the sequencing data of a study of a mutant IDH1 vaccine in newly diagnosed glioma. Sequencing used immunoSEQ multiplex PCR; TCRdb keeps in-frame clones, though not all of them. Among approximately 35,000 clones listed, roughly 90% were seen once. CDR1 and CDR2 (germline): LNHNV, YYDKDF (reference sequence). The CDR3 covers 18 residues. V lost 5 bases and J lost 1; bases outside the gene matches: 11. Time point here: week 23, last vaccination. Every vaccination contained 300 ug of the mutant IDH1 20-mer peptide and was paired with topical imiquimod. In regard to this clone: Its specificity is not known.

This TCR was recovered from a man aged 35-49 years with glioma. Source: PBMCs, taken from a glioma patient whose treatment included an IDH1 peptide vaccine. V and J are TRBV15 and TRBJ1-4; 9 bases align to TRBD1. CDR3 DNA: TGTGCCACCAGCGGAACCGGGACAGGGAGTCAAACTAATGAAAAACTGTTTTTT. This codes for CATSGTGTGSQTNEKLFF. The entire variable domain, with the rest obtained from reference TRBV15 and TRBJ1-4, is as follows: DAMVIQNPRYQVTQFGKPVTLSCSQTLNHNVMYWYQQKSSQAPKLLFHYYDKDFNNEADTPDNFQSRRPNTSFCFLDIRSPGLGDTAMYLCATSGTGTGSQTNEKLFFGSGTQLSVL.